Shown below are 15 T cell receptor beta chains from a single sample sequenced in a study of tumor-infiltrating lymphocytes in primary liver carcinoma. The blood RNA (from unsorted whole blood) was obtained, and germline DNA was also extracted. Reverse transcription of about 500 ng total RNA with a constant-region primer produced TCR beta cDNA. Three nested multiplex PCR rounds, a slightly modified ARM-PCR method, built the TCR beta libraries. TRBV1-TRBV30 forward primers paired with a C-beta reverse primer drove the first two PCR rounds, roughly 10 cycles each. TCRdb reprocessed the multiplex PCR reads via MiXCR and lists one record per CDR3 protein. The sample contains about 200,000 distinct CDR3 sequences, 65% of which appear only once. Sequencing was carried out using peripheral blood. Source of these receptors: a woman between 55 and 75 years old with primary liver carcinoma and hepatitis B virus infection.

This clonotype came up many times. This sequence joins TRBV6-5 and TRBJ2-4; no firm D call. This CDR3 is built from 16 residues. Germline values: CDR1 MNHEY, CDR2 SVGAGI. V lost 0 bases and J 1 base, leaving 10 bases between the germline ends. The CDR3 loop is CASSYSPVLAKNIQYF. In nucleotides, the CDR3 is TGTGCCAGCAGTTACTCTCCCGTACTGGCCAAAAACATTCAGTACTTC.

This clonotype has ten or more counts. The chain couples TRBV12-3 or TRBV12-4 to TRBJ2-3; TRBD2 agrees at 12 bases. This CDR3 spans 15 amino acids. With V trimmed by 6 bases and J by 5 bases, 6 bases remained unmatched. CDR3 bases: TGTGCCAGCAGCTGGACTAGCGGGATCAAAGATACGCAGTATTTT. Translating it yields CASSWTSGIKDTQYF.

As concerns this clonotype: This may arise from a read error, as a much more abundant clone is one base away. Without the conserved terminal phenylalanine or tryptophan, this CDR3 likely stems from a read error. The J gene is TRBJ2-1, the V gene TRBV28, with TRBD2 matching over 10 bases. The CDR3 contains 15 residues. The ends lost 6 bases at V and 10 bases at J; junction bases unmatched: 12. Germline loops: CDR1 MDHEN, CDR2 SYDVKM. The CDR3 here is CASRGGLAGVGEQFL. The CDR3 DNA reads TGTGCCAGCAGGGGAGGTCTAGCGGGAGTCGGAGAGCAGTTCTTA.

CDR3 DNA sequence: TGTGCCAGCAGTCTAGCGGGAAGGAACAATGAGCAGTTCTTC. This encodes CASSLAGRNNEQFF. This sequence joins TRBV11-3 and TRBJ2-1, with 9 positions matching TRBD2. The CDR3 has 14 amino acids. J lost 5 bases, V lost 6 bases, and 5 bases had no gene match. Germline V lookup: CDR1 SGHNT, CDR2 YENEEA. Supplemented by reference TRBV11-3 and TRBJ2-1, the full variable domain reads EAGVVQSPRYKIIEKKQPVAFWCNPISGHNTLYWYLQNLGQGPELLIRYENEEAVDDSQLPKDRFSAERLKGVDSTLKIQPAELGDSAVYLCASSLAGRNNEQFFGPGTRLTVL.

This clonotype was seen only a few times. The CDR3 coding sequence is TGCGCCAGCAGCTCCGCGAGGGTAGTGAGCACAGATACGCAGTATTTT. Translated, it gives CASSSARVVSTDTQYF. J is TRBJ2-3 and V is TRBV5-1; D might be TRBD2 (5 bases). The V gene lost 3 bases and the J gene lost 0 bases, with 14 bases spanning the gap. The CDR3 length is 16 residues. Germline V gene lookup returns CDR1 SGHRS and CDR2 YFSETQ.

Concerning this clonotype itself: Sequence at one end of the junction differs from germline and may be a read error. The V call is TRBV12-3 or TRBV12-4, the J call TRBJ2-6; a possible D gene is TRBD2 (6 bases). CDR3 length: 18 amino acids. The CDR3 loop reads CVSSFRSGGVAGANVLTF. CDR3 bases: TGTGTCAGCAGTTTCCGTTCCGGGGGAGTGGCCGGGGCCAACGTCCTGACTTTC.

This clonotype was recorded a few times. The chain employs TRBV28 and TRBJ2-5; no clear D gene. CDR1 and CDR2 from the germline V gene are MDHEN and SYDVKM. The CDR3 is 12 amino acids. Trimming left V 5 bases short and J 7 bases short, with 11 bases between. CDR3 DNA sequence: TGTGCCAGCAGTCATATTCCAGGGACCCAGTACTTC. Its translation: CASSHIPGTQYF.

In regard to this clonotype: This may be a read error: a much more frequent sequence differs by one nucleotide. The chain is built from TRBV14 and TRBJ2-2, with 13 bases aligning to TRBD2. The CDR3 covers 19 residues. Per germline, CDR1 SGHDN and CDR2 FVKESK. The CDR3 DNA follows: TGTGCCAGCAGCCAATACCAAGGACTAGCGGGAGAGCACACCTGGGAGCTGTTTTTT. This translates into CASSQYQGLAGEHTWELFF.

Of note for this clonotype: This could be a read error, since a much larger clone is one nucleotide away. The rearrangement joins TRBV4-2 to TRBJ2-7; 9 nucleotides match TRBD1. Germline trimming cut 1 base from V and 5 bases from J; bases unmatched to any gene: 9. Per the germline V gene, CDR1 is LGHNA and CDR2 is YNFKEQ. This CDR3 spans 16 amino acids. The CDR3 is CASSQVTGTGKHEQYF. For the CDR3, the DNA is TGTGCCAGCAGCCAAGTAACCGGGACAGGGAAGCACGAGCAGTACTTC.

With regard to this clonotype: A junction end diverges from the germline sequence, so it may reflect a read error. The V gene is TRBV11-2, the J gene TRBJ2-1; D remains unclear. Germline CDR1 SGHAT, CDR2 FQNNGV. The CDR3 has 11 amino acids. The DNA for the CDR3 is TGTGCCAGCAGCTTAGACGGGTCCCCTCTCTTC. Protein sequence: CASSLDGSPLF. The variable domain in full, completed from reference TRBV11-2 and TRBJ2-1, reads EAGVAQSPRYKIIEKRQSVAFWCNPISGHATLYWYQQILGQGPKLLIQFQNNGVVDDSQLPKDRFSAERLKGVDSTLKIQPAKLEDSAVYLCASSLDGSPLFGPGTRLTVL.

The gene calls are TRBV7-8 and TRBJ2-7; D is undetermined. This CDR3 contains 15 residues. Germline V gives CDR1 SGHVS, CDR2 FQNEAQ. Trimming cost V 1 base and J 4 bases, with 14 bases left between them. The CDR3 DNA reads as TGTGCCAGCAGCTTAGAGGTTGTTTTTCCGTACGAGCAGTACTTC. Amino acid sequence: CASSLEVVFPYEQYF.

A remark on this clonotype: A much more abundant neighbour one base away suggests this may be a read error. The V and J genes are TRBV6-1 and TRBJ2-5; D is unresolved. Germline CDR1 MNHNS, CDR2 SASEGT. The CDR3 extends over 14 amino acids. V gave up 5 bases and J gave up 4 bases, with 14 bases separating them. CDR3 nucleotides: TGTGCCAGCAGTAACAGCCCAGGAGCAGAGACCCAGTACTTC. Protein product: CASSNSPGAETQYF.

Notes on this clonotype: Given a much more abundant clone one base away, this may be a read error. The rearrangement links TRBV6-5 to TRBJ2-1; 8 bases fit TRBD2. The CDR3 has 13 amino acids. J was trimmed by 11 bases and V by 10 bases; bases with no gene match: 13. Germline CDR1 is MNHEY and CDR2 is SVGAGI. CDR3 nucleotides: TGTGCCAACAGAAGTAGCGGGACCGATAAGCAGTTCTTC. Its translation is CANRSSGTDKQFF.

To note about this clonotype: Just one base apart from a much larger clone, this may be a read error. This chain joins TRBV4-2 and TRBJ1-1, with D unclear. The CDR3 sequence is 15 residues long. Trimming took off 0 bases at V and 0 bases at J, with 8 bases between the two ends. Germline CDR1 LGHNA, CDR2 YNFKEQ. This chain's CDR3 is CASSQERLMNTEAFF. The CDR3 DNA reads TGTGCCAGCAGCCAAGAAAGACTGATGAACACTGAAGCTTTCTTT.

The V call is TRBV23-1, the J call TRBJ2-1, with a weak D call TRBD1 (5 bases). TRBV23-1 is an ORF; its function is uncertain. V was trimmed by 4 bases and J by 4 bases, leaving 14 bases between them. This CDR3 contains 15 residues. The CDR3 region has the DNA TGCGCCAGCAGTCGTTCAGGGCCTTGTTACAATGAGCAGTTCTTC. It encodes CASSRSGPCYNEQFF.